This entry lists 23 T cell receptor beta chains sequenced from one sample in a study of blood T cell repertoires in COVID-19. TCRdb's copy holds only in-frame clones and misses some; the assay was immunoSEQ multiplex PCR. The table has about 260,000 clones, approximately 90% seen once. Sequencing was carried out using PBMCs or T cells enriched from blood (not recorded which). Every receptor here comes from a woman between 18 and 29 years old who had recovered from COVID-19.

This chain uses TRBV11-2 with TRBJ2-1; D not resolved. V was cut by 2 bases and J by 9 bases, with 8 bases left in between. The CDR3 has 12 amino acids. Germline CDR1 and CDR2: SGHAT and FQNNGV. As DNA, the CDR3 is TGTGCCAGCAGCTTACAATCGGGTGAGCAGTTCTTC. Translation gives CASSLQSGEQFF.

The V gene is TRBV11-2, the J gene TRBJ2-7, with D possibly being TRBD1 (6 bases). V gave up 1 base and J gave up 3 bases, with 10 bases separating them. This CDR3 comprises 14 residues. CDR1 is SGHAT, CDR2 FQNNGV, per germline. The CDR3: CASSLGFRGYEQYF. The CDR3 DNA sequence: TGTGCCAGCAGCTTAGGGTTCAGGGGCTACGAGCAGTACTTC.

This chain joins TRBV21-1 and TRBJ2-7; TRBD2 is the table's D call, not checked against the DNA. TRBV21-1 is noted as a pseudogene. CDR3 length: 14 amino acids. CDR3 region: CASSKRAGRDEQYF. In DNA, the CDR3 is TGTGCCAGCAGCAAAAGGGCAGGGAGGGATGAGCAGTACTTC.

This clone was recorded once. The rearrangement joins TRBV10-3 to TRBJ2-6; unclear D gene. V was clipped by 3 bases and J by 0 bases, with 9 bases between them. This CDR3 has 16 amino acids. Looked up from germline, CDR1 is ENHRY and CDR2 is SYGVKD. The CDR3 reads CAISDPWASGANVLTF. CDR3 nucleotide sequence: TGTGCCATCAGTGACCCCTGGGCCTCTGGGGCCAACGTCCTGACTTTC.

J is TRBJ2-2 and V is TRBV6-5, with no clear D. The CDR3 has 14 amino acids. V lost 8 bases to trimming and J lost 2 bases, with 12 bases between them. Germline V gene sequence: CDR1 MNHEY, CDR2 SVGAGI. The CDR3 nucleotides read TGTGCCAGCGAAGCAACTCTTAACACCGGGGAGCTGTTTTTT. It yields the protein CASEATLNTGELFF.

This CDR3 reads CASSWDSSGGAYNEQFF. The CDR3 nucleotides read TGTGCCAGCAGCTGGGATTCTAGCGGGGGGGCTTACAATGAGCAGTTCTTC. The chain employs TRBV7-8 and TRBJ2-1; 12 positions agree with TRBD2. In germline, CDR1 is SGHVS, CDR2 FQNEAQ. The CDR3 runs to 17 residues. The V and J ends lost 4 bases and 4 bases, in that order; junction bases with no gene match: 8.

J is TRBJ2-3 and V is TRBV9; D is undetermined. This CDR3 is built from 18 residues. From germline, CDR1 is SGDLS and CDR2 YYNGEE. Trimming removed 0 bases at V and 0 bases at J, with 17 bases between. CDR3 residues: CASSVEIRPVPSTDTQYF. The CDR3 nucleotides are TGTGCCAGCAGCGTAGAGATCAGGCCCGTACCTAGCACAGATACGCAGTATTTT.

This chain links TRBV19 with TRBJ2-6; unclear D gene. Germline V gene lookup returns CDR1 LNHDA and CDR2 SQIVND (reference sequence). Deletions cut 3 bases from V and 6 bases from J, with 9 bases between. This CDR3 has 14 residues. This CDR3 reads CASSIPPPANVLTF. DNA for the CDR3: TGTGCCAGTAGTATCCCTCCTCCGGCCAACGTCCTGACTTTC.

The genes are TRBV6-4 and TRBJ1-1; 7 bases agree with TRBD1. The CDR3 runs to 18 residues. V was clipped by 3 bases and J by 3 bases; unmatched bases: 16. Germline CDR1 is MRHNA and CDR2 is SNTAGT. Here the CDR3 DNA reads TGTGCCAGCAGTGATATATTAAACATAGGGACAGCGCACACTGAAGCTTTCTTT. Amino acid sequence: CASSDILNIGTAHTEAFF.

CDR3 region: CATGEGQGREKLFF. The CDR3 DNA is TGTGCCACCGGAGAAGGACAGGGGCGTGAAAAACTGTTTTTT. The gene calls are TRBV10-3 and TRBJ1-4; 9 nucleotides line up with TRBD1. V trimming: 10 bases; J trimming: 7 bases; junction bases outside the gene matches: 10. The CDR3 runs 14 residues. CDR1 and CDR2 from the germline V gene are ENHRY and SYGVKD.

About this clone itself: This sample also contains other DNA sequences that code for the same CDR3. DNA for the CDR3: TGCAGCGTTGAGAGGGGAGGGACTGAAGCTTTCTTT. Translated, it gives CSVERGGTEAFF. The chain joins TRBV29-1 to TRBJ1-1, with D maybe TRBD1 (5 bases). Germline CDR1 reads SQVTM; CDR2 reads ANQGSEA. This CDR3 has 12 amino acids. Trimming pared 3 bases from V and 5 bases from J, leaving 10 bases between. The variable domain in full, completed from reference TRBV29-1 and TRBJ1-1, reads SAVISQKPSRDICQRGTSLTIQCQVDSQVTMMFWYRQQPGQSLTLIATANQGSEATYESGFVIDKFPISRPNLTFSTLTVSNMSPEDSSIYLCSVERGGTEAFFGQGTRLTVV.

The chain links TRBV3-1 (or the pseudogene TRBV3-2) to TRBJ2-5, with D perhaps matching TRBD2 (5 bases). This CDR3 is 12 amino acids long. Germline V gene data show CDR1 as LGHDT and CDR2 as YNNKEL (reference sequence). V lost 6 bases, J lost 5 bases, and 10 bases lay in between. As DNA, the CDR3 is TGTGCCAGCAGACTCGAGCGGGAGACCCAGTACTTC. Protein: CASRLERETQYF.

This clone has just a few counts. V is TRBV2 and J is TRBJ1-2, with a possible D match to TRBD1 (6 bases). V dropped 6 bases and J dropped 6 bases, with 11 bases sitting between them. The CDR3 is 12 amino acids. The germline CDR1 and CDR2 sequences are SNHLY and FYNNEI. CDR3 DNA: TGTGCCAGCAGATGGACAGAGGATGGCTACACCTTC. This encodes CASRWTEDGYTF.

The rearrangement joins TRBV19 to TRBJ1-2; TRBD1 agrees at 8 bases. CDR1 LNHDA and CDR2 SQIVND come from the germline V gene (reference sequence). J gave up 8 bases and V 5 bases, and 7 bases lay outside the gene matches. The CDR3 sequence is 13 residues long. Here the CDR3 reads CASSQQGVGGYTF. CDR3 nucleotides: TGTGCCAGTAGTCAACAGGGGGTTGGGGGCTACACCTTC.

The gene calls are TRBV4-1 and TRBJ1-1; the D is unclear. Deletions cut 1 base from V and 6 bases from J, with 12 bases between. The length of the CDR3 is 14 residues. Germline V CDR1 and CDR2: MGHRA, YSYEKL. The CDR3 DNA is TGCGCCAGCAGCCAAGGACCAGGTTCTGCTGAAGCTTTCTTT. Translation: CASSQGPGSAEAFF.

CDR3 amino acids: CASSSGQGPQETQYF. The DNA of the CDR3 is TGTGCCAGCAGTTCGGGACAGGGACCCCAAGAGACCCAGTACTTC. The chain joins TRBV27 to TRBJ2-5; TRBD1 matches at 9 bases. After removal of 4 bases from V and 1 base from J, the junction contained 4 bases not matched to a gene. The CDR3 is made up of 15 amino acids. CDR1 MNHEY and CDR2 SMNVEV come from the germline V gene (reference sequence).

The V gene is TRBV5-1, the J gene TRBJ1-1, with D possibly being TRBD1 (6 bases). Trimming shortened V by 1 base and J by 3 bases, and 16 bases separated the two germline ends. The V gene's germline CDR1 is SGHRS and CDR2 YFSETQ. The CDR3 spans 16 residues. CDR3 sequence reads: CASSLWGPDTDTEAFF. The CDR3 coding sequence is TGCGCCAGCAGCTTGTGGGGGCCGGACACAGACACTGAAGCTTTCTTT. Combining the CDR3 with reference TRBV5-1 and TRBJ1-1 gives the whole variable domain KAGVTQTPRYLIKTRGQQVTLSCSPISGHRSVSWYQQTPGQGLQFLFEYFSETQRNKGNFPGRFSGRQFSNSRSEMNVSTLELGDSALYLCASSLWGPDTDTEAFFGQGTRLTVV.

Written as DNA, the CDR3 is TGTGCCAGCAGCCTTTCTGAGCGGGGAGGCTACACAGATACGCAGTATTTT. Protein sequence: CASSLSERGGYTDTQYF. The V gene is TRBV21-1, the J gene TRBJ2-3; the table names TRBD2, a call not compared with the DNA. TRBV21-1 counts as a pseudogene. CDR3 size: 17 residues.

The rearrangement links TRBV13 to TRBJ2-3, with D possibly TRBD2 on 6 matching bases. V was cut by 4 bases and J by 2 bases, with 25 bases left in between. Looked up from germline, CDR1 is PRHDT and CDR2 is FYEKMQ (reference sequence). This CDR3 region has 19 residues. CDR3 nucleotides: TGTGCCAGCAGCTCCGACGGGACTCTTAGTAGGGCGGTCACAGATACGCAGTATTTT. Translating it yields CASSSDGTLSRAVTDTQYF.

This clone was recorded only once. J is TRBJ2-5 and V is TRBV6-1, with unresolved D. CDR1 MNHNS and CDR2 SASEGT come from the germline V gene. The CDR3 sequence is 15 residues long. The V end lost 0 bases, the J end lost 1 base, and 9 bases lay between the germline ends. As DNA, the CDR3 is TGTGCCAGCAGTGAAGCGGGCAGCCTCCAAGAGACCCAGTACTTC. Its translation: CASSEAGSLQETQYF.

The chain is built from TRBV5-1 and TRBJ2-1; 7 positions match TRBD2. V lost 0 bases, J lost 8 bases, and 5 bases stayed unmatched. Germline-derived CDR1 and CDR2 are SGHRS and YFSETQ. The CDR3 runs to 14 residues. Here the CDR3 DNA reads TGCGCCAGCAGCTTGGTCGGGGCGGGGGATGAGCAGTTCTTC. It codes for CASSLVGAGDEQFF.

This clone appeared a single time. The J gene is TRBJ2-2, the V gene TRBV7-8; tentative D call: TRBD1 (6 bases). The germline V gene has CDR1 SGHVS and CDR2 FQNEAQ. This CDR3 has 16 amino acids. The V end was cut by 1 base, the J end by 5 bases, with 14 bases between. The DNA for the CDR3 is TGTGCCAGCAGCTTAGTATCGGTACAGGGTACCGGGGAGCTGTTTTTT. Amino acid sequence: CASSLVSVQGTGELFF.

J is TRBJ2-7 and V is TRBV7-2; 7 bases match TRBD1. V lost 5 bases to trimming and J lost 7 bases; unmatched junction nucleotides: 14. This CDR3 has 15 amino acids. The germline V gene encodes CDR1 SGHTA and CDR2 FQGNSA. This chain's CDR3 is CASSSQGQSFLEQYF. In DNA, the CDR3 is TGTGCCAGCAGCAGCCAGGGACAGTCATTCTTGGAGCAGTACTTC.